Listed here are 8 T cell receptor beta chains from one sample, sequenced in a study of OX40 agonist ivuxolimab in advanced cancers. Assay used: immunoSEQ multiplex PCR; TCRdb lists only in-frame clones, some missing. The data show about 98,000 clones, approximately 90% seen once. The specimen comprised CD4+ or CD8+ T cells sorted from blood, sampled in a trial of the OX40 agonist ivuxolimab. The receptor source for this set is an adult with an advanced solid tumor such as melanoma, head and neck, liver or kidney cancer.

The chain is built from TRBV9 and TRBJ2-4; tentatively, D is TRBD1 or TRBD2 (5 bases each). This CDR3 contains 17 residues. The V gene lost 0 bases and the J gene lost 6 bases, with 19 bases spanning the gap. Germline V CDR1 and CDR2: SGDLS, YYNGEE. CDR3 nucleotide sequence: TGTGCCAGCAGCGTAGGGTTTGGAGAAACTGGGGGAAACATTCAGTACTTC. Amino acid sequence: CASSVGFGETGGNIQYF.

The chain links TRBV18 to TRBJ1-1; tentatively, D is TRBD1 (5 bases). Germline values: CDR1 KGHSH, CDR2 LQKENI. The CDR3 has 16 amino acids. V lost 3 bases and J lost 0, with 14 bases in between. CDR3 coding DNA: TGTGCCAGCTCACCGCAAATGGGGGAGATGAACACTGAAGCTTTCTTT. Translating gives CASSPQMGEMNTEAFF.

This rearrangement joins TRBV18 to TRBJ2-7; TRBD2 agrees at 8 bases. V dropped 6 bases and J dropped 2; count of bases not matched to a gene: 9. The CDR3 length is 15 residues. Per the germline V gene, CDR1 is KGHSH and CDR2 is LQKENI. CDR3 loop: CASSPGGGTTYEQYF. Written as DNA, the CDR3 is TGTGCCAGCTCCCCCGGGGGGGGGACCACCTACGAGCAGTACTTC.

The chain has TRBV19 and TRBJ1-2; TRBD1 matches at 8 bases. CDR3 length equals 14 residues. Germline V gene lookup returns CDR1 LNHDA and CDR2 SQIVND (reference sequence). Unmatched junction bases numbered 5, after V lost 3 bases and J lost 5 bases. CDR3 region: CASSIRRQGYGYTF. CDR3 nucleotides: TGTGCCAGTAGTATCCGGAGACAGGGGTATGGCTACACCTTC. The full variable domain, in which reference TRBV19 and TRBJ1-2 provide the parts outside the CDR3, is DGGITQSPKYLFRKEGQNVTLSCEQNLNHDAMYWYRQDPGQGLRLIYYSQIVNDFQKGDIAEGYSVSREKKESFPLTVTSAQKNPTAFYLCASSIRRQGYGYTFGSGTRLTVV.

This sequence joins TRBV27 and TRBJ1-1; no firm D call. Germline CDR1 MNHEY, CDR2 SMNVEV (reference sequence). With 1 base removed from V and 1 base from J, the gap between germline ends came to 4 bases. The CDR3 extends over 13 amino acids. CDR3 amino acids: CASSLWANTEAFF. Here the CDR3 DNA reads TGTGCCAGCAGTTTATGGGCGAACACTGAAGCTTTCTTT.

In this sample, this clone turned up a few times. The chain recombines TRBV5-4 with TRBJ1-1; D uncertain. CDR1 and CDR2 (germline): SGHNT, YYREEE (reference sequence). This CDR3 is 12 amino acids long. The V gene lost 0 bases and the J gene lost 3 bases, with 3 bases spanning the gap. CDR3 DNA sequence: TGTGCCAGCAGCTTGGTAGACACTGAAGCTTTCTTT. It translates to CASSLVDTEAFF.

The DNA for the CDR3 is TGTGCCAGCAGCGTGGGAGGGGGCTTGGGTGGAAAACTGTTTTTT. Its translation: CASSVGGGLGGKLFF. J is TRBJ1-4 and V is TRBV5-5; TRBD1 matches 7 bases. Germline V gene sequence: CDR1 SGHKS, CDR2 YYEKEE (reference sequence). The V gene end was trimmed by 4 bases and the J gene end by 10 bases; junction bases not matched to a gene: 13. This CDR3 region has 15 residues.

As DNA, the CDR3 is TGTGCCAGCAGCTCAGGGACAGGGGGCTCCTACGAGCAGTACTTC. Protein product: CASSSGTGGSYEQYF. The genes are TRBV5-4 and TRBJ2-7; 11 bases line up with TRBD1. The CDR3 length is 15 residues. J gave up 0 bases and V 3 bases, and 2 bases lay outside the gene matches. CDR1 SGHNT and CDR2 YYREEE come from the germline V gene (reference sequence). Variable domain in full (rest from reference TRBV5-4 and TRBJ2-7): ETGVTQSPTHLIKTRGQQVTLRCSSQSGHNTVSWYQQALGQGPQFIFQYYREEENGRGNFPPRFSGLQFPNYSSELNVNALELDDSALYLCASSSGTGGSYEQYFGPGTRLTVT.